The clone carrying this TCR beta chain was seen more than once but under ten times. Its target is not known. This CDR3 contains 17 residues. Trimming pared 5 bases from V and 6 bases from J, leaving 24 bases between. Germline CDR1 and CDR2: MNHEY and SVGAGI. This sample is drawn from a study of T-cell memory formation after mild COVID-19. Study-level results: Shrinking CD4+ clones were chiefly CM and EM; CD8+ ones were chiefly EMRA. Memory cells collected pre-infection included some clones that later responded, suggesting cross-reactive memory joined.

TCRdb ran MiXCR on the 5' RACE reads and lists one entry per CDR3 protein. The sample lists 90,000 to 120,000 distinct CDR3 sequences; 13% to 15% were seen once. This rearrangement joins TRBV6-5 to TRBJ2-3; possible D gene TRBD1, 5 bases. Sample: PBMCs or a T cell subset sorted from them (not recorded which). This sequence originates from a man younger than 35 who had mild COVID-19 (a few samples of this study predate the infection). Cell type and time point are not known. The CDR3 nucleotides are TGTGCCAGCAGTAAAAACAGGCCCCCACGACGTTCGGATACGCAGTATTTT. Translated, it gives CASSKNRPPRRSDTQYF.